This TCR beta chain was recorded in a study of blood T cell repertoires in COVID-19. CDR1 and CDR2 (germline): SGHNT, YYREEE (reference sequence). The V gene end was trimmed by 4 bases and the J gene end by 7 bases; junction bases not matched to a gene: 8. CDR3 length: 15 amino acids. In the authors' methods: Scientists estimated how many nucleated cells there were by amplifying reference gene primers. Using immunoSEQ multiplex PCR, the repertoire was profiled, and TCRdb retains in-frame clones only, with some absent. Clone size and the V and J calls come from that table; the DNA yielded D and trimming. This table has a few hundred thousand clones, under 90% appearing once.

This chain uses TRBV5-4 with TRBJ2-1; 10 nucleotides match TRBD1. The specimen sequenced was peripheral blood. The sequence came from a woman aged 25 to 39 with COVID-19, enrolled during active disease. CDR3 residues: CASSLRQGARNEQFF. CDR3 coding DNA: TGTGCCAGCAGCCTGAGACAGGGGGCGCGAAATGAGCAGTTCTTC.